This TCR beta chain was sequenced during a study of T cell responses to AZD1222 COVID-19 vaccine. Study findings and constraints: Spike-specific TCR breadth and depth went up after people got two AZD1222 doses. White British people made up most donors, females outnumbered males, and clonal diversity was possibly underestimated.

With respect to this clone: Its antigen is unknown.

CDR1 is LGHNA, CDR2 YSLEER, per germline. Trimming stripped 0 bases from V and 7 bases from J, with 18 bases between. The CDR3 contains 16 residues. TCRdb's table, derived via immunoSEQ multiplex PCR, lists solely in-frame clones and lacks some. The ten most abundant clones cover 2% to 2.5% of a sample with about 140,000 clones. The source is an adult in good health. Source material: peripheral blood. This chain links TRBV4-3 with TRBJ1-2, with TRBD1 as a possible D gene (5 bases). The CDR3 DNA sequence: TGCGCCAGCAGCCAAGATCGGGGCAGGGTGGTTTTTGGCTACACCTTC. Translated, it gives CASSQDRGRVVFGYTF.